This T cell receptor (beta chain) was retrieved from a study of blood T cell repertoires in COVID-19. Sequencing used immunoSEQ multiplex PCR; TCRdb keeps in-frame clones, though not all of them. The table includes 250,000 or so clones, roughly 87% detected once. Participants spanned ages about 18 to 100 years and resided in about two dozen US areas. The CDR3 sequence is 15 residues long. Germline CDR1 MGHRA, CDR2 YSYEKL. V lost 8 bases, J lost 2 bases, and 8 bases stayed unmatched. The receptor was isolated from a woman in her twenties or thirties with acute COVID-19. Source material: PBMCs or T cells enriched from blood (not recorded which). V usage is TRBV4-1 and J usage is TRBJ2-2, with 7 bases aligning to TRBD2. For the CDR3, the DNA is TGCGCCAGCCCCCCTGCAGCGGGAAACACCGGGGAGCTGTTTTTT. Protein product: CASPPAAGNTGELFF.